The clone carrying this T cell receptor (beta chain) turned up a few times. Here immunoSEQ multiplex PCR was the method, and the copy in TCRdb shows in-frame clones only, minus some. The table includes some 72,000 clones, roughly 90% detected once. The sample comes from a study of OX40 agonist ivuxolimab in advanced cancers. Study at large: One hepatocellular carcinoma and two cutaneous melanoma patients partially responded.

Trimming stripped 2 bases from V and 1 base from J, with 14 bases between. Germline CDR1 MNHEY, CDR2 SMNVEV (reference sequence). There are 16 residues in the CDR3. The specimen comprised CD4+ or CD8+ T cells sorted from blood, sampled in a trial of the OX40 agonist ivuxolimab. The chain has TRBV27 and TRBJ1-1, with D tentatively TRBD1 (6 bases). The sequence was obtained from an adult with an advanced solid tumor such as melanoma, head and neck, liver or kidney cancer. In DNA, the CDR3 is TGTGCCAGCAGTTTAGTGGCAGGGGAGGGGAACACTGAAGCTTTCTTT. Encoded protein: CASSLVAGEGNTEAFF.